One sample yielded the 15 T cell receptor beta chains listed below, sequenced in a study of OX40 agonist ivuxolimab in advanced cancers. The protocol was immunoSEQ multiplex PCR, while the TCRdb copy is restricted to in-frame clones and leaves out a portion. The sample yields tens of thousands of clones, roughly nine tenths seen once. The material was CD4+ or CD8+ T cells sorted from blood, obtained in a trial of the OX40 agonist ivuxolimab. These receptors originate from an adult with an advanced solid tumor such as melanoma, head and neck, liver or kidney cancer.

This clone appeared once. CDR3 residues: CASSFGQGLGTEQFF. CDR3 bases: TGTGCCAGTAGTTTCGGACAGGGGCTCGGGACGGAGCAGTTCTTC. This sequence joins TRBV19 and TRBJ2-1, with TRBD1 identical over 9 bases. V dropped 5 bases and J dropped 10; count of bases not matched to a gene: 12. This CDR3 has 15 residues. CDR1 LNHDA and CDR2 SQIVND come from the germline V gene (reference sequence). The full variable domain, in which reference TRBV19 and TRBJ2-1 provide the parts outside the CDR3, is DGGITQSPKYLFRKEGQNVTLSCEQNLNHDAMYWYRQDPGQGLRLIYYSQIVNDFQKGDIAEGYSVSREKKESFPLTVTSAQKNPTAFYLCASSFGQGLGTEQFFGPGTRLTVL.

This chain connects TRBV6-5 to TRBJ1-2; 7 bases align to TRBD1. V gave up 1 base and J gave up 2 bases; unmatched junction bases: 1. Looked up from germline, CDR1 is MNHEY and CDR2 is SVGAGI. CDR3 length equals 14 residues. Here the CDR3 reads CASSYLGQNYGYTF. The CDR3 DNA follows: TGTGCCAGCAGTTACTTGGGACAGAACTATGGCTACACCTTC.

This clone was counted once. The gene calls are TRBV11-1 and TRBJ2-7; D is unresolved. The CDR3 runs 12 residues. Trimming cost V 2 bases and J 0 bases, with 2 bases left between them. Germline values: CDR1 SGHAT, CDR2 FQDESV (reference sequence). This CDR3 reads CASSLTSYEQYF. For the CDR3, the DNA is TGTGCCAGCAGCTTAACCTCCTACGAGCAGTACTTC.

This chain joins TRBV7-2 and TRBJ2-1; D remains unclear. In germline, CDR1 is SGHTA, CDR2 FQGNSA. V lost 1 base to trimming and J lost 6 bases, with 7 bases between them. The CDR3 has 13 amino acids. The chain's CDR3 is CASSLGTVNEQFF. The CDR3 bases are TGTGCCAGCAGCTTAGGAACAGTCAATGAGCAGTTCTTC.

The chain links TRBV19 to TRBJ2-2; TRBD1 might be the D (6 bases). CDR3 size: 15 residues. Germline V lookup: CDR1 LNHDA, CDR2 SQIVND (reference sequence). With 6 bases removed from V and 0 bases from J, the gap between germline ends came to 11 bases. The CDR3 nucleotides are TGTGCCAGTAGAGTGACAGGCACGAACACCGGGGAGCTGTTTTTT. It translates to CASRVTGTNTGELFF.

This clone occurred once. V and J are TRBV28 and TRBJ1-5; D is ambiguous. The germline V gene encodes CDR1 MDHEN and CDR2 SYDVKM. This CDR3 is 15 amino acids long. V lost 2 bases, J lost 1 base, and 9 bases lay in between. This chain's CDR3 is CASSLGQGSNQPQHF. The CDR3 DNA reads TGTGCCAGCAGTTTAGGCCAAGGAAGCAATCAGCCCCAGCATTTT. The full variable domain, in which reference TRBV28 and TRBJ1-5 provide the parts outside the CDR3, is DVKVTQSSRYLVKRTGEKVFLECVQDMDHENMFWYRQDPGLGLRLIYFSYDVKMKEKGDIPEGYSVSREKKERFSLILESASTNQTSMYLCASSLGQGSNQPQHFGDGTRLSIL.

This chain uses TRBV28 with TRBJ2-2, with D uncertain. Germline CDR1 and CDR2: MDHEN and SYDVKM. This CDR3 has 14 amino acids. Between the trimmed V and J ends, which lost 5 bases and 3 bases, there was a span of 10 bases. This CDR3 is CASSLRLHTGELFF. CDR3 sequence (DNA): TGTGCCAGCAGTCTCCGGCTCCACACCGGGGAGCTGTTTTTT.

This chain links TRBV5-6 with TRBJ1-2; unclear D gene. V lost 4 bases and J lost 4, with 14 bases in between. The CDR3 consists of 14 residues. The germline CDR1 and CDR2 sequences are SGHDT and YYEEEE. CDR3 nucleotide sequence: TGTGCCAGCAGCCTGGAGGTTGTAGGCTATGGCTACACCTTC. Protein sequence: CASSLEVVGYGYTF.

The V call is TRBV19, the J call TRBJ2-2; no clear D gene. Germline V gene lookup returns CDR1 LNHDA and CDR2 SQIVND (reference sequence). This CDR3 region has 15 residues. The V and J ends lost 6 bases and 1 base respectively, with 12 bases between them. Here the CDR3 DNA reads TGTGCCAGTAGATCCAATAACTTGAACACCGGGGAGCTGTTTTTT. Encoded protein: CASRSNNLNTGELFF.

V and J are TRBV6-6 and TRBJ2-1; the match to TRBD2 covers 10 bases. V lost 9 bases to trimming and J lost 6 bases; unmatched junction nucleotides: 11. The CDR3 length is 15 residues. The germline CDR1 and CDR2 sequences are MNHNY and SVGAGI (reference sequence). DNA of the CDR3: TGTGCCAGTCTCCACGGGGCTAGCGGGAGCAATGAGCAGTTCTTC. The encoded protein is CASLHGASGSNEQFF.

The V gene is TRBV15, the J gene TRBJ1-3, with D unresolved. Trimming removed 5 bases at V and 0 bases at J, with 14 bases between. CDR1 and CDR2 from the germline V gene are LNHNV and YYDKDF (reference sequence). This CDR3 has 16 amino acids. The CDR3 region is CATSLGLQTSGNTIYF. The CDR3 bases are TGTGCCACCAGCCTGGGGTTACAGACCTCTGGAAACACCATATATTTT. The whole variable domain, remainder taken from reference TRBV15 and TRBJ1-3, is DAMVIQNPRYQVTQFGKPVTLSCSQTLNHNVMYWYQQKSSQAPKLLFHYYDKDFNNEADTPDNFQSRRPNTSFCFLDIRSPGLGDTAMYLCATSLGLQTSGNTIYFGEGSWLTVV.

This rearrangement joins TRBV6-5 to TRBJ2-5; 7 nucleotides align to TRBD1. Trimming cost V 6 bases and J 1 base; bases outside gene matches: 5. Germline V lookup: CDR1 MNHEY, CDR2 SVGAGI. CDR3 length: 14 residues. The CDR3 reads CASSLQGIQETQYF. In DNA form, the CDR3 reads TGTGCCAGCAGCCTACAGGGGATCCAAGAGACCCAGTACTTC.

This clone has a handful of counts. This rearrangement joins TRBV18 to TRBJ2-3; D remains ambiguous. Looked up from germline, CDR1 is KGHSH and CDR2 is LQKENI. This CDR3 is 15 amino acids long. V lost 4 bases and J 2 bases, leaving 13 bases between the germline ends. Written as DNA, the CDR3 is TGTGCCAGCTCACTATCCCACGGTGACACAGATACGCAGTATTTT. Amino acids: CASSLSHGDTDTQYF. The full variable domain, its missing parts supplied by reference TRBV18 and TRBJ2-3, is NAGVMQNPRHLVRRRGQEARLRCSPMKGHSHVYWYRQLPEEGLKFMVYLQKENIIDESGMPKERFSAEFPKEGPSILRIQQVVRGDSAAYFCASSLSHGDTDTQYFGPGTRLTVL.

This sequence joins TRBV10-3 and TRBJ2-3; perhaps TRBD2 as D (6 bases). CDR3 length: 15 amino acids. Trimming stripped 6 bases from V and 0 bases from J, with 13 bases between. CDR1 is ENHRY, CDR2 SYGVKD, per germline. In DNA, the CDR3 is TGTGCCATCAGCAATAGCGGAGCTAGCACAGATACGCAGTATTTT. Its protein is CAISNSGASTDTQYF.

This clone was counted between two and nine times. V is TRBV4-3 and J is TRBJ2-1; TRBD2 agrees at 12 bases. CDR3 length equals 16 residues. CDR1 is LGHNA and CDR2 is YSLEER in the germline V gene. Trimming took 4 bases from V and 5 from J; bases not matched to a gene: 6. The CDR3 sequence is CASSPGTSGFHNEQFF. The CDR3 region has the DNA TGCGCCAGCAGCCCCGGGACTAGCGGGTTTCACAATGAGCAGTTCTTC.